This T cell receptor beta chain was captured in a study of blood T cell repertoires in COVID-19 (dated by TCRdb to the early 2020s). For the study in its entirety: Samples covering the acute and convalescent phases of COVID-19 were provided by collaborators in the United States, Italy and Spain. The prospective study material was composed of cDNA or gDNA derived from T cells, B-cell-depleted T cells, or PBMCs. Subjects who had been exposed to COVID-19, were actively infected with it, or had recovered from it provided the deeply sampled blood TCRbeta repertoires that made up the dataset. The repertoires were released in a freely available public database intended as a resource for research on the immune response to SARS-CoV-2. The samples were drawn from two sources: the first 160 participants of the ongoing ImmuneRACE study, and some 1,300 subjects contributed by 6 global collaborators. A de-identified subject ID, COVID-19 status, age in years and sex were almost always included in the sample metadata. Where HLA class I and class II types were available, the types were taken from metadata supplied by the sample provider, not from assay-based typing.

The immunoSEQ Assay, a bias-controlled multiplex PCR, was used to amplify TCRbeta CDR3 regions from genomic DNA. The authors processed their data as follows. Nucleated cell counts per sample were estimated from amplification of reference gene primers within the assay. To quantify the absolute abundance of each unique TCRbeta CDR3 rearrangement, sequence reads were collapsed and filtered. Productive Simpson clonality was computed per sample as the square root of Simpson's diversity index over productive rearrangements. Not all clones reach the TCRdb copy of this immuneACCESS table, which keeps in-frame sequences only. Checked studies attribute under half of the gap to unresolved V genes and leave the rest unexplained. From that table come the V and J calls and clone size; the DNA was used to work out D and trimming. Within this sample are 95,000 to 150,000 clones, with 90% of them counted one time only. Around 4.1% of the sample lies in the top ten.

Spanning cysteine to phenylalanine, the CDR3 consists of 13 amino acids. Of all the DNA, just the CDR3 is kept, 39 bases in frame from base 1. CDR1 LNHDA and CDR2 SQIVND were looked up in the germline V gene (reference sequence). V lost 7 bases and J lost 1 base; the stretch between them is 10 bases long. One collaborating source in Seattle enrolled patients during active infection and followed them longitudinally through the course of disease. Whole blood was collected in K2EDTA tubes by collaborating institutions according to the institutions' own protocols. For TCRbeta analysis, collaborators shipped samples in one of three forms: frozen whole blood, isolated PBMCs, or DNA extracted from either of those sample types. Study-level results and caveats: How much clinical and demographic metadata was included differed by source and by participant, and the metadata was provided uncurated.

This clone was observed once. Its antigen remains unidentified. No quality values exist for individual bases; no much larger clone is one base distant. The chain is assembled from TRBV19 and TRBJ1-1, with the D gene call left open. This receptor was identified in a woman aged 60-70 years with COVID-19, enrolled during active disease. The sample was peripheral blood. The CDR3 loop reads CASTPRGNTEAFF. The sequence in DNA is TGTGCCAGTACCCCCCGGGGGAACACTGAAGCTTTCTTT.